A selection of T cell receptor beta chains follows, all from one sample in a study of T-cell memory formation after mild COVID-19. TCRdb re-analysed the 5' RACE reads in MiXCR, keeping a single row per CDR3 protein. The sample has roughly 400,000 distinct CDR3 sequences; about 24% are singletons. Sequencing was done on a sample of PBMCs or a T cell subset sorted from them (not recorded which). All receptors come from an adult woman who had mild COVID-19 (a few samples of this study predate the infection). Cell type and time point are not known. Each CDR3 is given with its conserved first and last residue. Fields, in order: D gene, J gene, V gene, clone size, CDR3 protein, CDR3 DNA. The D gene is left open where the match is weak. Rows may omit the clone size; those that give it use once, few, many or a size class.

D: NA
J: TRBJ2-1
V: TRBV7-2
size: few
CDR3: CASSQDMEQFF
DNA: TGTGCCAGCAGCCAAGATATGGAACAGTTCTTC

D: NA
J: TRBJ1-2
V: TRBV14
size: many
CDR3: CASSQVLHYGYTF
DNA: TGTGCCAGCAGCCAAGTTTTGCACTATGGCTACACCTTC

D: NA
J: TRBJ2-1
V: TRBV5-6
size: few
CDR3: CASSLVGHLSNEQFF
DNA: TGTGCCAGCAGCTTGGTGGGGCACTTATCCAATGAGCAGTTCTTC

D: NA
J: TRBJ1-1
V: TRBV3-1
size: few
CDR3: CASSKRNTEAFF
DNA: TGTGCCAGCAGCAAGAGGAACACTGAAGCTTTCTTT

D: TRBD2
J: TRBJ2-7
V: TRBV10-3
size: few
CDR3: CATLGGSNSYEQYF
DNA: TGTGCCACCCTGGGGGGGTCTAACTCCTACGAGCAGTACTTC

D: NA
J: TRBJ1-5
V: TRBV19
size: NA
CDR3: CASSIGSLRGKGSNQPQHF
DNA: TGTGCCAGTAGTATCGGAAGCTTGAGGGGAAAGGGGAGCAATCAGCCCCAGCATTTT

D: NA
J: TRBJ2-1
V: TRBV6-5
size: few
CDR3: CASSWSRRGDNEQFF
DNA: TGTGCCAGCAGTTGGTCTCGGAGGGGGGACAATGAGCAGTTCTTC

D: NA
J: TRBJ2-7
V: TRBV3-1
size: few
CDR3: CASSQERGWQYF
DNA: TGTGCCAGCAGCCAAGAGCGGGGATGGCAGTACTTC

D: TRBD1
J: TRBJ2-7
V: TRBV24-1
size: few
CDR3: CATSEGTGGHEQYF
DNA: TGTGCCACCAGTGAGGGGACAGGGGGCCACGAGCAGTACTTC

D: NA
J: TRBJ1-2
V: TRBV7-3
size: NA
CDR3: CASSLRRGDGYTF
DNA: TGTGCCAGCAGCTTAAGGAGGGGCGATGGCTACACCTTC

D: TRBD2
J: TRBJ2-1
V: TRBV12-3/TRBV12-4
size: NA
CDR3: CASNRLAGVNEQFF
DNA: TGTGCCAGCAACCGACTAGCGGGAGTAAATGAGCAGTTCTTC

D: TRBD1
J: TRBJ1-2
V: TRBV5-4
size: NA
CDR3: CASSLGDSIYGYTF
DNA: TGTGCCAGCAGCTTAGGGGACAGTATCTATGGCTACACCTTC

D: NA
J: TRBJ2-6
V: TRBV12-3/TRBV12-4
size: few
CDR3: CASSFRETGANVLTF
DNA: TGTGCCAGCAGTTTTAGAGAGACTGGGGCCAACGTCCTGACTTTC

D: NA
J: TRBJ1-2
V: TRBV15
size: few
CDR3: CATSRAADYGYTF
DNA: TGTGCCACCAGCAGAGCTGCAGACTATGGCTACACCTTC

D: NA
J: TRBJ2-1
V: TRBV3-1
size: many
CDR3: CASSQPGTSQLF
DNA: TGTGCCAGCAGCCAGCCCGGGACTTCCCAGCTCTTC

D: NA
J: TRBJ2-3
V: TRBV24-1
size: NA
CDR3: CATSDGSTDTQYF
DNA: TGTGCCACCAGTGACGGGAGCACAGATACGCAGTATTTT

D: TRBD2
J: TRBJ2-1
V: TRBV12-3/TRBV12-4
size: many
CDR3: CASSDPLAGGYNEQFF
DNA: TGTGCCAGCAGCGACCCCCTAGCGGGGGGGTACAATGAGCAGTTCTTC

D: NA
J: TRBJ2-5
V: TRBV10-3
size: NA
CDR3: CAISESQTQYF
DNA: TGTGCCATCAGTGAGTCGCAGACCCAGTACTTC

D: NA
J: TRBJ2-7
V: TRBV15
size: NA
CDR3: CATSRQGTGDYEQYF
DNA: TGTGCCACCAGCAGACAGGGGACCGGGGATTACGAGCAGTACTTC

D: NA
J: TRBJ1-5
V: TRBV4-1
size: NA
CDR3: CASSQEGWGSNQPQHF
DNA: TGCGCCAGCAGCCAAGAGGGGTGGGGGAGCAATCAGCCCCAGCATTTT

D: NA
J: TRBJ2-2
V: TRBV27
size: few
CDR3: CASSWVGLTGELFF
DNA: TGTGCCAGCAGTTGGGTAGGCCTCACCGGGGAGCTGTTTTTT

D: NA
J: TRBJ1-2
V: TRBV5-5
size: NA
CDR3: CASSLTGKGYGYTF
DNA: TGTGCCAGCAGCTTAACAGGGAAAGGGTATGGCTACACCTTC

D: NA
J: TRBJ2-1
V: TRBV7-8
size: few
CDR3: CASSLGTIRGQFF
DNA: TGTGCCAGCAGCTTAGGAACTATACGCGGGCAGTTCTTC

D: TRBD2
J: TRBJ2-2
V: TRBV5-1
size: few
CDR3: CASSLSGLAGTGELFF
DNA: TGCGCCAGCAGCCTATCGGGACTAGCGGGGACCGGGGAGCTGTTTTTT

D: NA
J: TRBJ2-7
V: TRBV7-7
size: many
CDR3: CASSLDLGGYEQYF
DNA: TGTGCTAGCAGCTTGGACCTGGGAGGCTACGAGCAGTACTTC